The T cell receptor beta chain described here comes from a study of beta chain features in type 1 diabetes. Turning to the study itself: Patients and healthy donors were similar in age, gender and cell yields.

About this clone: Its antigen is as yet unknown.

The study, taken as a whole, reports: TCRB CDR3s were moderately but significantly shorter in Type 1 diabetes patients in all four CD4+ subsets. A potential PCR bias toward shorter templates would be equal in patient and control samples.

Cells sorted by CD45RO/CCR7/CD25/CD127/CD95/CD27 comprised CD4+ naive, central memory, regulatory and stem cell-like memory cells. V lost 4 bases, J lost 1 base, and 7 bases stayed unmatched. The CDR3 has 15 residues. Germline-derived CDR1 and CDR2 are SGHDT and YYEEEE. TCRB transcripts that were expressed got sequenced, as all of the isolated RNA had been reverse transcribed. Mean read depth for naive, central memory and regulatory T cell samples was about 3.4 million reads. The method was immunoSEQ multiplex PCR; TCRdb's version includes in-frame clones alone and lacks a portion of them. The sample shows 20,000 to 30,000 clones, approximately 69% of them seen only once.

The sample comprised Tregs from blood. This chain uses TRBV5-6 with TRBJ1-2, with TRBD1 matching 7 bases. This receptor was identified in a young man with type 1 diabetes. The CDR3 protein is CASSLRQGLNYGYTF. In nucleotides, the CDR3 is TGTGCCAGCAGCCTGCGACAGGGTCTTAACTATGGCTACACCTTC. The whole variable domain, filled in from reference TRBV5-6 and TRBJ1-2, reads DAGVTQSPTHLIKTRGQQVTLRCSPKSGHDTVSWYQQALGQGPQFIFQYYEEEERQRGNFPDRFSGHQFPNYSSELNVNALLLGDSALYLCASSLRQGLNYGYTFGSGTRLTVV.